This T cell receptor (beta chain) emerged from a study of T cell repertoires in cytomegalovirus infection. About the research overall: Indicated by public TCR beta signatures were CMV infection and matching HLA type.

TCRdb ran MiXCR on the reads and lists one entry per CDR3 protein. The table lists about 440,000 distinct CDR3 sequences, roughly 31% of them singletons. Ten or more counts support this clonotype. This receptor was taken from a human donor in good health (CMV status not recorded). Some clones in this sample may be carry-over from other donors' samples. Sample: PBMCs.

The CDR3 loop is CASSNLAGWNEQFF. The CDR3 bases are TGTGCCAGCAGTAACCTAGCGGGGTGGAATGAGCAGTTCTTC. V usage is TRBV6-5 and J usage is TRBJ2-1; TRBD2 agrees at 9 bases. The CDR3 is 14 amino acids. Germline trimming cut 5 bases from V and 7 bases from J; bases unmatched to any gene: 6. Germline-derived CDR1 and CDR2 are MNHEY and SVGAGI.